These 13 T cell receptor beta chains were all obtained from the same sample, sequenced in a study of OX40 agonist ivuxolimab in advanced cancers. The repertoire was sequenced with immunoSEQ multiplex PCR; TCRdb's copy has only in-frame clones and lacks some. The data contain roughly 23,000 clones, 80% to 85% of them seen just once; the ten biggest clones take up about 15%. The sequencing here drew on CD4+ or CD8+ T cells sorted from blood, taken in a trial of the OX40 agonist ivuxolimab. The receptors were gathered from an adult with an advanced solid tumor such as melanoma, head and neck, liver or kidney cancer.

The chain joins TRBV7-9 to TRBJ2-5; perhaps TRBD1 as D (5 bases). The germline V and J ends were trimmed by 0 bases and 0 bases, with 8 bases remaining between them. The CDR3 is 15 residues long. Per germline, CDR1 SEHNR and CDR2 FQNEAQ (reference sequence). The CDR3 DNA follows: TGTGCCAGCAGCTTAGCGCTAGGGGACCAAGAGACCCAGTACTTC. Translation: CASSLALGDQETQYF.

The chain joins TRBV5-5 to TRBJ1-5; D remains ambiguous. The germline gives CDR1 SGHKS, CDR2 YYEKEE (reference sequence). V was pared by 4 bases and J by 9 bases, with 11 bases between. This CDR3 comprises 12 residues. The CDR3 DNA follows: TGTGCCAGCAGCCCGACGATAGGGCCCCAGCATTTT. The encoded protein is CASSPTIGPQHF.

The chain links TRBV25-1 to TRBJ1-2, with a possible D match to TRBD1 (5 bases). The V and J ends lost 1 base and 8 bases respectively, with 14 bases between them. The germline CDR1 and CDR2 sequences are MGHDK and SYGVNS. The CDR3 length is 14 residues. This chain's CDR3 is CASSEWGARTGYTF. The CDR3 DNA sequence: TGTGCCAGCAGTGAATGGGGCGCGCGCACGGGCTACACCTTC.

The chain couples TRBV29-1 to TRBJ2-3; 9 bases are a match to TRBD1. V lost 4 bases to trimming and J lost 5 bases; unmatched junction nucleotides: 10. Germline-derived CDR1 and CDR2 are SQVTM and ANQGSEA. The CDR3 length is 15 residues. As DNA, the CDR3 is TGCAGCGTTGTTCTACAGGGGGCTCCAGGAGATACGCAGTATTTT. Protein product: CSVVLQGAPGDTQYF.

The chain recombines TRBV12-5 with TRBJ1-2; D is uncertain. The CDR3 runs 13 residues. Germline V gene lookup returns CDR1 LGHNT and CDR2 FRNRAP. The V end lost 4 bases, the J end lost 4 bases, and 10 bases lay between the germline ends. The CDR3 coding sequence is TGTGCTAGTGGTTCGCCCCCGGTCTATGGCTACACCTTC. It is translated as CASGSPPVYGYTF.

The V and J genes are TRBV2 and TRBJ1-1; D perhaps matches TRBD1 (6 bases). Germline V gene sequence: CDR1 SNHLY, CDR2 FYNNEI. This CDR3 is 13 amino acids long. Trimming took off 2 bases at V and 8 bases at J, with 12 bases between the two ends. The CDR3 bases are TGTGCCAGCAGTGAATCCCTAGGGGGGGAAGCTTTCTTT. It yields the protein CASSESLGGEAFF.

This clone was found a few times. This chain connects TRBV4-3 to TRBJ1-2; tentative D call: TRBD1 (6 bases). CDR3 length: 15 amino acids. CDR1 is LGHNA, CDR2 YSLEER, per germline. V was cut by 4 bases and J by 4 bases, with 16 bases left in between. The CDR3 DNA is TGCGCCAGCAGCCCCGGTACAGGGAGGTCCTATGGCTACACCTTC. Its protein is CASSPGTGRSYGYTF.

The sample holds a few counts of this clone. This rearrangement joins TRBV11-3 to TRBJ2-3, with D possibly being TRBD1 or TRBD2 (6 bases each). The CDR3 sequence is 14 residues long. Between the trimmed V and J ends, which lost 5 bases and 3 bases, there was a span of 12 bases. Germline-derived CDR1 and CDR2 are SGHNT and YENEEA. In DNA form, the CDR3 reads TGTGCCAGCAGCCCAGGAGGGGGTACAGATACGCAGTATTTT. Its translation: CASSPGGGTDTQYF.

The chain has TRBV5-1 and TRBJ2-1, with 13 bases aligning to TRBD2. Germline-derived CDR1 and CDR2 are SGHRS and YFSETQ. The CDR3 has 15 amino acids. J gave up 5 bases and V 2 bases, and 1 base lay outside the gene matches. CDR3: CASSFGLAGDNEQFF. For the CDR3, the DNA is TGCGCCAGCAGCTTCGGACTAGCGGGGGACAATGAGCAGTTCTTC.

This sequence joins TRBV13 and TRBJ2-7, with no clear D. This CDR3 comprises 14 residues. Germline V gives CDR1 PRHDT, CDR2 FYEKMQ (reference sequence). V was clipped by 3 bases and J by 5 bases, with 14 bases between them. CDR3 sequence reads: CASSFSSSVHEQYF. Written as DNA, the CDR3 is TGTGCCAGCAGCTTTTCCAGTTCGGTCCACGAGCAGTACTTC.

The genes are TRBV27 and TRBJ1-1; D gene ambiguous. V was cut by 5 bases and J by 0 bases, with 7 bases left in between. Germline assignment: CDR1 MNHEY and CDR2 SMNVEV (reference sequence). This CDR3 spans 13 amino acids. CDR3 DNA: TGTGCCAGCAGTCCGTTTATGAACACTGAAGCTTTCTTT. It is translated as CASSPFMNTEAFF.

This clone occurred once. The chain recombines TRBV4-1 with TRBJ1-5; 11 nucleotides agree with TRBD1. J was trimmed by 7 bases and V by 6 bases; bases with no gene match: 5. The length of the CDR3 is 14 residues. CDR1 and CDR2 from the germline V gene are MGHRA and YSYEKL. The CDR3 reads CASRRDRGVQPQHF. DNA of the CDR3: TGCGCCAGCAGGCGGGACAGGGGGGTCCAGCCCCAGCATTTT.

The chain couples TRBV5-1 to TRBJ1-4; a weak D match, TRBD1 (6 bases). Trimming left V 0 bases short and J 7 bases short, with 13 bases between. Germline CDR1 SGHRS, CDR2 YFSETQ. This CDR3 comprises 15 residues. The CDR3 loop reads CASSLVEGRGEKLFF. DNA for the CDR3: TGCGCCAGCAGCTTGGTGGAGGGCAGGGGTGAAAAACTGTTTTTT.